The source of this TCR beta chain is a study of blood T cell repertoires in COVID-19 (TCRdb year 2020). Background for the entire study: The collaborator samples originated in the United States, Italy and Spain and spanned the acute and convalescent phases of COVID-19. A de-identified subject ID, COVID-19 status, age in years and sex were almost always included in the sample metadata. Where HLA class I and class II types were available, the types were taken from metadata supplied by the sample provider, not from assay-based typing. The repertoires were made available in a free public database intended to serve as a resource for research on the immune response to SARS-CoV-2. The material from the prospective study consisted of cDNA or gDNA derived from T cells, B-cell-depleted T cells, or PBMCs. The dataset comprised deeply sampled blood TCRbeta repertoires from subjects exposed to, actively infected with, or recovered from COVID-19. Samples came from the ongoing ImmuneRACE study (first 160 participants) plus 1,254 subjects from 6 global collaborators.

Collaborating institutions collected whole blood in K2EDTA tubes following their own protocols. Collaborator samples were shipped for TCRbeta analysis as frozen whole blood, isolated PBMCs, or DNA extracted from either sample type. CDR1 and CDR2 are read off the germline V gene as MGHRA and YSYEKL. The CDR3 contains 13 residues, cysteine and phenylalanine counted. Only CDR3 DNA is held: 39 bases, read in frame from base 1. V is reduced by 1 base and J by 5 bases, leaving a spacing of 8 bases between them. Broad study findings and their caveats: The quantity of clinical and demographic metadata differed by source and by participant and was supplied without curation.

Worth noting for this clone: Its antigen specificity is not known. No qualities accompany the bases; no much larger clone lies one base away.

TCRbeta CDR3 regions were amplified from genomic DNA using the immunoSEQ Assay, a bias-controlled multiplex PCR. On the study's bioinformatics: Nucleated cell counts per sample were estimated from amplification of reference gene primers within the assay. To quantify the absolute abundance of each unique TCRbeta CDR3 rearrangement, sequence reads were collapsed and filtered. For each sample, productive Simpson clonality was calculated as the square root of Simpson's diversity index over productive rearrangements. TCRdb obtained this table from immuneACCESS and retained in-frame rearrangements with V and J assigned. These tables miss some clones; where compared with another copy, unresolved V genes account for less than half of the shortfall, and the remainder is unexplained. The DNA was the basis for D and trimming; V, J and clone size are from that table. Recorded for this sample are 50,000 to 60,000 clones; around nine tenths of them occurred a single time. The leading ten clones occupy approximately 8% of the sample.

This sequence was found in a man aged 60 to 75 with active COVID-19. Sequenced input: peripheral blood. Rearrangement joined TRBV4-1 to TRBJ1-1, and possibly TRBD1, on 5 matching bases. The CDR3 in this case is CASSQAQGTEAFF. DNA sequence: TGCGCCAGCAGCCAAGCCCAGGGTACTGAAGCTTTCTTT.